Below, one T cell receptor beta chain is given with its context. Its antigen is as yet unknown. The CDR3 length is 14 residues. The germline V gene encodes CDR1 MDHEN and CDR2 SYDVKM. Trimming shortened V by 4 bases and J by 3 bases, and 13 bases separated the two germline ends. The record originates from a study of shared clonotypes between healthy human individuals. Study context: Donors were a couple of women and a few men aged 18 to 49.

The study's findings and limits: In contrast to clonotypes shared by all four donors, non-shared clonotypes had lower generation probabilities.

The assay ran at deep level. Sorted-subset replicate PCRs used 150 to 200 ng of genomic DNA. This amount corresponded to approximately 30,000 T cell genomes. Produced via immunoSEQ multiplex PCR; TCRdb's table is partial and in-frame only. The data contain roughly 2,500,000 clones, 80% to 95% of them seen just once; the ten biggest clones take up 0.36%. This chain connects TRBV28 to TRBJ2-7; D perhaps matches TRBD2 (6 bases). The receptor's source is a man aged 18 to 29 in good health. Some clones in this sample may be carry-over from other donors' samples. Sequencing input: naive CD4+ T cells from PBMCs. As to subset: CD45RA+ positively selected. CDR3 coding DNA: TGTGCCAGCAGTTCCTCTCGCGGGGTCTACGAGCAGTACTTC. It translates to CASSSSRGVYEQYF. The variable domain in full, with the rest retrieved from reference TRBV28 and TRBJ2-7, is DVKVTQSSRYLVKRTGEKVFLECVQDMDHENMFWYRQDPGLGLRLIYFSYDVKMKEKGDIPEGYSVSREKKERFSLILESASTNQTSMYLCASSSSRGVYEQYFGPGTRLTVT.